This T cell receptor beta chain is drawn from a study of cytomegalovirus exposure and HLA in healthy donors (dated 2017 in TCRdb). With regard to the full study: In an earlier analysis of fewer than 750 of the donors, about 270 Gb of sequence data and 90 million to 120 million unique TCR beta sequences from about 190 million T cells were reported. About 280 gigabases of sequencing data and around 85 million unique TCR sequences made up an early release that covered approximately 650 HLA-typed donors. Among the approximately 400 genotyped donors, more than 70% belonged to the genetic ancestry cluster associated with self-reported Caucasian donors. The study aimed to test whether signatures of past pathogen exposure could be identified by cataloging public T cell receptors. The T cell repertoires of about 700 subjects were profiled by immunosequencing and related to cytomegalovirus serostatus. Along with the roughly 670-subject first cohort, a separate validation cohort of roughly 110 different subjects was used. High-throughput TCR immunosequencing, statistical association of individual TCRs with disease status, and machine learning were combined to predict cytomegalovirus infection status. A later analysis re-analyzed previously published TCR beta repertoires from 550 to 700 donors and added high-resolution HLA genotyping to study TCR occurrence patterns. Rather than using new phenotypic data, the later analysis identified candidate immune exposures from TCR beta sequences and from how often those sequences occurred across donors. An earlier analysis of roughly 600 of the donors used high-throughput TCR beta sequencing to judge whether each TCR beta V gene segment behaved as functional or pseudogenic. Donor age, sex, ethnicity and CMV serostatus were compiled together with the repertoire data. A later genetic analysis took genome-wide SNP genotypes for about 55% of the 666 donors and used that subset as a discovery cohort. All discovery cohort repertoires had been generated using a single sequencing platform. HLA typing included class I and class II loci at four-digit resolution. Typing coverage differed by locus: A, B, C, DRB1 and DQB1 were typed in roughly 620-640 donors, DQA1 in about 560, DPA1 in approximately 600, and DPB1 in 472. Several DR-DQ haplotypes were handled as single units for association and clustering because linkage in the cohort was strong. Across around 400 genotyped donors of the cohort, an average of roughly 230,000 unique TCR beta nucleotide sequences per donor were sequenced, and roughly a sixth of those sequences were non-productive. What the work shows at the level of the full study, not this receptor alone: In the study, around 150 TCR beta chains were listed as associated with cytomegalovirus. A later analysis found that most CMV-associated TCR beta chains appeared HLA-restricted, with HLA associations seemingly driven largely by CMV exposure. A later genetic analysis associated a missense DCLRE1C variant with V-gene and J-gene trimming of TCR beta chains, and an independent cohort replicated the association. Across donors, most TCR sequences were observed very rarely, whereas some public TCRs were present in many individuals. In both the original and validation cohorts, the classifier was reported to diagnose cytomegalovirus status with high specificity and sensitivity. In a later analysis, more than 15,000 TCR beta sequences were associated with specific HLA alleles at a false discovery rate of 0.05. According to a later analysis, parvovirus B19, influenza, CMV and Epstein-Barr virus appeared linked to several top co-occurrence clusters. A cluster of highly shared sequence variants was judged likely to represent a technical artifact of the sequencing pipeline. Linkage disequilibrium might explain the correlated functional status among segregating V segments, but an unknown experimental factor could not be excluded. HLA typing was unavailable for some donors at each locus, so association tests used only the typed subset. CMV serostatus was the only immune exposure information available for the cohort. The presence/absence analyses assumed that sequencing depth was roughly uniform across donors, and that assumption may not be true. A few of the identified cytomegalovirus-associated TCR beta chains were confirmed in vitro to be specific for cytomegalovirus antigens. According to a later analysis, TCR association rates differed among HLA loci, with DRB1 alleles showing the most associated TCRs and HLA-C alleles showing the fewest. When HLA alleles, especially DR and DQ, strongly co-occurred, TCR associations were difficult to assign to individual alleles. Because counts were too low, 15 or so rarely observed V segments, including chromosome 9 orphons, were excluded from the earlier analysis of several hundred of the donors. A further reported finding was that TCR beta sequences accurately predicted the HLA-A and HLA-B alleles for most subjects in the first cohort. According to a later genetic analysis, donors in an Asian-associated ancestry cluster had fewer N-insertions in productive TCRs than the approximately 700-donor mean. In a later analysis, HLA-associated TCR beta chains were found to be more clonally expanded and to have lower generation probabilities than equally common non-associated chains. An earlier analysis of some 560 of the donors showed that most TCR beta V segments appeared in productive rearrangements either about 87% or about 30% of the time, which broadly matched IMGT annotations. Only TCR beta chains were sequenced in this cohort, and the absence of alpha or paired-chain data limited detectable features. The authors suggested that the approach could potentially be extended to other disease states and immunological phenotypes.

Worth noting for this clone: The antigen it recognizes is unknown.

Preparation of the library involved the immunoSEQ multiplex PCR assay. For the multiplex PCR, a mixture combining 60 forward primers for TCR Vbeta segments and 13 reverse primers for TCR Jbeta segments was used. The CDR3 region of rearranged TCR beta genes was amplified from genomic DNA by a multiplex PCR assay. The Illumina HiSeq System was used to sequence the amplified TCR beta libraries as 87-base-pair reads. As for the authors' bioinformatics: In a later analysis, about 80 million unique TCR beta chains were counted across the 650 to 700 repertoires, and roughly 10 million of these chains were shared by at least two donors. A nearest-neighbor algorithm error-corrected the raw reads and collapsed the reads into unique sequences, merging closely related sequences to remove PCR and sequencing errors. CDR3 sequences were aligned to IMGT reference sequences to assign V, D and J gene segments. Each retained sequence needed at least a six-nucleotide match to both a V gene segment and a J gene segment. A rearrangement was called productive if the CDR3 had no stop codons and remained in frame with V and J, and every other rearrangement was called non-productive. CDR3 was defined according to IMGT convention as the region running from the second conserved V-encoded cysteine to the conserved J-encoded phenylalanine. The earlier analysis of around 640 of the donors excluded sequences that lacked an unambiguous match to a single V gene segment. An earlier analysis of a few hundred of the donors classified V segments as functional when productive rearrangements were above 56.7% and as segregating when the standard deviation between donors was above 5%. A statistical classification framework was developed to diagnose cytomegalovirus status using the catalog of TCR beta chain sequences. In a later analysis, TCR nucleotide sequences were compared against IMGT/GENE-DB human TR gene sequences so that V and J genes could be assigned. The TCRdist pipeline was used in a later analysis to assign CDR3 sequences and most-parsimonious VDJ recombination scenarios. In a later analysis, each TCR beta chain was defined by its CDR3 amino acid sequence together with its V-gene family, and reads without a unique V-gene family were excluded. In a later analysis, 500 to 650 highly shared, low-generation-probability nucleotide sequences were removed to address suspected cross-contamination and a sequencing artifact. In a later analysis, a clonal expansion index was calculated for each public chain from normalized within-repertoire ranks of inferred template counts. In a later analysis, generation probabilities were computed using a VDJ recombination model fitted to out-of-frame rearrangements, and the results were checked against IGoR. In a later analysis, TCR-TCR, TCR-HLA and TCR-CMV co-occurrence was scored with hypergeometric tests, and a repertoire-size bias correction was applied to TCR pairs. To estimate false discovery rates, a later analysis permuted the HLA or CMV assignments 20 times. A later analysis grouped co-occurring TCRs with DBSCAN, adding TCRdist sequence similarity when clustering within HLA-allele-positive subsets. Repertoires with fewer than 30,000 or more than 120,000 public chains were left out of co-occurrence clustering, as were four to six repertoires with anomalous nucleotide sharing. Held by TCRdb, this immuneACCESS table contains in-frame sequences only and omits some clones. Under half of the omission traces to an unresolved V gene where checked; the cause of the rest is unknown. D and trimming come from the DNA, and the V and J calls and clone size come from that table. The sample's table covers roughly 78,000 clones. About 0.83% of the sample is in the top ten clones.

The cohort comprised under 700 healthy bone marrow donors. Cohort members were all nominally healthy when sampled, although unrecorded immune exposures were likely present. The donor was CMV seronegative and was included in the group of 352 seronegative cohort members. Every donor gave a peripheral blood sample, and the peripheral blood mononuclear cells from that sample were used for TCR beta sequencing. Genomic DNA extraction from the blood cell samples was performed with the Qiagen DNeasy Blood Extraction Kit. The source material was PBMCs. The TCR was taken from a boy between 10 and 17 years old in good health and CMV-seronegative.

The sequenced DNA: TGTGCCAGCAGCTTGCAGTATAGCAATCAGCCCCAGCATTTT. This gives the protein CASSLQYSNQPQHF. The chain joins TRBV7-2 to TRBJ1-5, with the D segment identity uncertain. The CDR3 starts with the cysteine, ends with the phenylalanine, and has 14 residues. The CDR3 DNA has 42 bases and is translated from base 1. From the germline V gene, CDR1 is SGHTA and CDR2 is FQGNSA. V gives up 3 bases and J gives up 0 bases, and the segment between their germline ends measures 6 bases. Full variable domain (CDR3 extended with the reference TRBV7-2 and TRBJ1-5 proteins): GAGVSQSPSNKVTEKGKDVELRCDPISGHTALYWYRQSLGQGLEFLIYFQGNSAPDKSGLPSDRFSAERTGGSVSTLTIQRTQQEDSAVYLCASSLQYSNQPQHFGDGTRLSIL.